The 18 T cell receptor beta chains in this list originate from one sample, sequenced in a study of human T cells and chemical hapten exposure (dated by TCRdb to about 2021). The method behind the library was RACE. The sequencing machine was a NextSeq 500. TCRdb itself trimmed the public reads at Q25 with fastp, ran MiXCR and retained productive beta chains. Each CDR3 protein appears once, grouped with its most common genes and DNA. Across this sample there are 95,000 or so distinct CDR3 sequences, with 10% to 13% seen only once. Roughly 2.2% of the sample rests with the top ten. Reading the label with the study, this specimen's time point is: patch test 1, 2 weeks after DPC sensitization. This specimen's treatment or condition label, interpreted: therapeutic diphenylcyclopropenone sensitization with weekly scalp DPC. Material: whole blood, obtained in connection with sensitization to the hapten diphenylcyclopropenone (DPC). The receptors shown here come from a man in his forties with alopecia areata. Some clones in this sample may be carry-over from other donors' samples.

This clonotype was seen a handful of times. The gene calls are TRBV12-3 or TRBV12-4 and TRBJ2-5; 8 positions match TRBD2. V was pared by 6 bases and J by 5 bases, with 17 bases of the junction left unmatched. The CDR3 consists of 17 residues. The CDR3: CASSRTTSGRTGETQYF. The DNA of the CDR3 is TGTGCCAGCAGCCGAACCACTAGCGGCCGAACTGGGGAGACCCAGTACTTC.

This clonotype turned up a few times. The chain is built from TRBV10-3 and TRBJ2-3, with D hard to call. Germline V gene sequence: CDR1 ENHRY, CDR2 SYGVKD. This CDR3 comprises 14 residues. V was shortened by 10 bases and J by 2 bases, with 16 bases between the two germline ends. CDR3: CATNAGLSTDTQYF. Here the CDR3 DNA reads TGTGCCACAAACGCTGGCCTCTCCACAGATACGCAGTATTTT.

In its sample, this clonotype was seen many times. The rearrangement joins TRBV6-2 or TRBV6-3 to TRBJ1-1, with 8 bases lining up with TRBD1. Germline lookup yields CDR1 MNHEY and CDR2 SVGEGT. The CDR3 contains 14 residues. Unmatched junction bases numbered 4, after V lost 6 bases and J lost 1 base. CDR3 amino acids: CASRMTGANTEAFF. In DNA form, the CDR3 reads TGTGCCAGCAGGATGACAGGGGCGAACACTGAAGCTTTCTTT.

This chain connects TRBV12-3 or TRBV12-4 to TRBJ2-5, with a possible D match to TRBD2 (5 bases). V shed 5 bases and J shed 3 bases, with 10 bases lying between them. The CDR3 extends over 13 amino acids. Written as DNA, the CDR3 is TGTGCCAGCAGTGGCGGACTGGAAGAGACCCAGTACTTC. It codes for CASSGGLEETQYF.

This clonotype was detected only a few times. This chain's CDR3 is CATLVGHTMNTEAFF. CDR3 coding DNA: TGTGCCACCTTGGTGGGACATACCATGAACACTGAAGCTTTCTTT. This rearrangement joins TRBV7-2 to TRBJ1-1; perhaps TRBD1 as D (6 bases). Trimming cost V 10 bases and J 0 bases, with 18 bases left between them. CDR1 is SGHTA, CDR2 FQGNSA, per germline. This CDR3 has 15 residues.

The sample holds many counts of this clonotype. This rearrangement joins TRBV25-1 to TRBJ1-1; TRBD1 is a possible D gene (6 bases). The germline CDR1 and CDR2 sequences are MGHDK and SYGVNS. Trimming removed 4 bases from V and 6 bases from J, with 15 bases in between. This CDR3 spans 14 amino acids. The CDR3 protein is CASSALRDIAEAFF. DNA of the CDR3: TGTGCCAGCAGTGCCCTCCGGGACATAGCTGAAGCTTTCTTT.

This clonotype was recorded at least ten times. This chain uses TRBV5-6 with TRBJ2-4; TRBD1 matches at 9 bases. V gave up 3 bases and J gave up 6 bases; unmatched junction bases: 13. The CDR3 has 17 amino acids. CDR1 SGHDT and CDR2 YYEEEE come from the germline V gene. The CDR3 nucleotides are TGTGCCAGCAGCTGGGGACCGGGACAGGGTCTGGGAAACATTCAGTACTTC. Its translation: CASSWGPGQGLGNIQYF. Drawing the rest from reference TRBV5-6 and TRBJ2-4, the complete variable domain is DAGVTQSPTHLIKTRGQQVTLRCSPKSGHDTVSWYQQALGQGPQFIFQYYEEEERQRGNFPDRFSGHQFPNYSSELNVNALLLGDSALYLCASSWGPGQGLGNIQYFGAGTRLSVL.

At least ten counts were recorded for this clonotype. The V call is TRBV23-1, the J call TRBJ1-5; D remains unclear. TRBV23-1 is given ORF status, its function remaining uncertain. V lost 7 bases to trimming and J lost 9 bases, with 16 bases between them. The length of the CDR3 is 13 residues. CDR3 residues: CASTYGPIRPQHF. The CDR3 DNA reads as TGCGCCAGCACCTATGGACCCATTCGGCCCCAGCATTTT.

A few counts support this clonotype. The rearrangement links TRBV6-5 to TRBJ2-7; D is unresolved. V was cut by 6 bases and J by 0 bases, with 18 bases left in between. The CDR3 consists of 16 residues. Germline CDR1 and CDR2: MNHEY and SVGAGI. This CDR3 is CASRTKSQYSSYEQYF. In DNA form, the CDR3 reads TGTGCCAGCAGGACCAAAAGTCAGTACAGCTCCTACGAGCAGTACTTC.

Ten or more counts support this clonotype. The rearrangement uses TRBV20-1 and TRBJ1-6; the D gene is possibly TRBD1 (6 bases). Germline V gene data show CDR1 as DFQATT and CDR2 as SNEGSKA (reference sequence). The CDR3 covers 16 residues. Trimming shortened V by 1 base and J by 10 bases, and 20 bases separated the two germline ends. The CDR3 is CSARAGNSEGGSPLHF. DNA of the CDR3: TGCAGTGCTAGAGCCGGCAATTCGGAAGGGGGATCACCCCTCCACTTT.

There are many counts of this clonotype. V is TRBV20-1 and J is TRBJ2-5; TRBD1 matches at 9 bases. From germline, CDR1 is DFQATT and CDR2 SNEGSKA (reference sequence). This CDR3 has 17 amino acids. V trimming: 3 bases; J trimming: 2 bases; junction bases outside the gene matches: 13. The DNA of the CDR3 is TGCAGTGCTAGGCGCAGACCGGGACAGGGACAACAAGAGACCCAGTACTTC. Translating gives CSARRRPGQGQQETQYF.

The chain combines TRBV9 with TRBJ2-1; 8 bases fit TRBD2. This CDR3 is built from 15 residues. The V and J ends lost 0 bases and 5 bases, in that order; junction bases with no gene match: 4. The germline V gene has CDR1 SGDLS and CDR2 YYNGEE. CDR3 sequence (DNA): TGTGCCAGCAGCGTAGTAGGACTAGCCAACAATGAGCAGTTCTTC. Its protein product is CASSVVGLANNEQFF.

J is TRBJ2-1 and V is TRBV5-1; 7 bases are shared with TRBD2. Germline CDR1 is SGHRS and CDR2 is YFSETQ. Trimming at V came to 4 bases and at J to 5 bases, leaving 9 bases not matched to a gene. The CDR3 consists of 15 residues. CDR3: CASSLLAGRDNEQFF. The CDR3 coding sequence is TGCGCCAGCAGCCTTCTCGCGGGGAGGGACAATGAGCAGTTCTTC. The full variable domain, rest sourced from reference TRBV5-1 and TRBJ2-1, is KAGVTQTPRYLIKTRGQQVTLSCSPISGHRSVSWYQQTPGQGLQFLFEYFSETQRNKGNFPGRFSGRQFSNSRSEMNVSTLELGDSALYLCASSLLAGRDNEQFFGPGTRLTVL.

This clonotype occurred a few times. The CDR3 DNA sequence: TGTGCCTGGAGTCGGGGCACTGAAGCTTTCTTT. Protein sequence: CAWSRGTEAFF. The chain recombines TRBV30 with TRBJ1-1; no reliable D call. This CDR3 contains 11 residues. The germline V and J ends were trimmed by 2 bases and 4 bases, with 5 bases remaining between them. Germline lookup yields CDR1 GTSNPN and CDR2 SVGIG (reference sequence).

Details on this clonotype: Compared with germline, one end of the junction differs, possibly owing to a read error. The CDR3: CASRSTGGGWNF. The DNA for the CDR3 is TGTGCCAGCAGATCAACGGGAGGGGGCTGGAATTTT. The V gene is TRBV28, the J gene TRBJ2-3; TRBD2 might be the D (8 bases). This CDR3 is 12 amino acids long. In germline, CDR1 is MDHEN, CDR2 SYDVKM.

The CDR3 protein is CASSRLVGLDTQYF. The DNA of the CDR3 is TGTGCCAGCAGCCGACTAGTGGGTCTAGATACGCAGTATTTT. V is TRBV5-4 and J is TRBJ2-3; TRBD2 might be the D (6 bases). The germline V and J ends were trimmed by 4 bases and 5 bases, with 14 bases remaining between them. This CDR3 spans 14 amino acids. CDR1 is SGHNT, CDR2 YYREEE, per germline (reference sequence).

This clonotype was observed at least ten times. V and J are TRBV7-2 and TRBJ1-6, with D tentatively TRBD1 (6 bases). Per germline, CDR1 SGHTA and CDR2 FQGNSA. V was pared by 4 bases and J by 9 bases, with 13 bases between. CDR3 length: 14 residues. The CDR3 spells CASSSQGSGSPLHF. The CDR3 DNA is TGTGCCAGCAGCTCGCAGGGGAGTGGTTCACCCCTCCACTTT.

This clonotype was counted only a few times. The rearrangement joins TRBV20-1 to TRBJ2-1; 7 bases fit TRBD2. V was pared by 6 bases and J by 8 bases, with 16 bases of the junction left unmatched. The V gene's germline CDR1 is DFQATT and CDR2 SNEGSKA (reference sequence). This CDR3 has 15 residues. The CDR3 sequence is CSAPPSAGVVDEQFF. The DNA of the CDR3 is TGCAGTGCCCCACCCTCGGCGGGAGTGGTCGATGAGCAGTTCTTC.